A single T cell receptor beta chain is shown here with its context. Its specificity is unknown. The sample belongs to a study of graft-versus-host responses after intestinal transplantation. Study observations and caveats: GvH clone levels peaked in circulation, and this peak was associated with early post-transplant HvG declines. High graft-versus-host to host-versus-graft clonal ratios were found in allografts of patients who had graft-donor T cell macrochimerism.

Investigators treated the graft tissue so that it released intraepithelial and lamina propria lymphocytes. Method: immunoSEQ multiplex PCR; TCRdb's copy keeps in-frame clones and lacks some. This table has around 15,000 clones, 65% to 85% appearing once. This receptor was taken from a human patient who received an intestinal transplant, so some T cells may come from the graft donor. Sequenced here: ileum tissue, sampled about 430 days after intestinal transplant.

CDR3 in DNA: TGTGCCAGCAGACCGACAGCCACGGGGTATCAGCCCCAGCATTTT. Amino acid sequence: CASRPTATGYQPQHF. The V call is TRBV2, the J call TRBJ1-5; a possible D gene is TRBD1 (5 bases). The V and J ends lost 6 bases and 5 bases respectively, with 17 bases between them. CDR1 and CDR2 (germline): SNHLY, FYNNEI. CDR3 length: 15 amino acids.